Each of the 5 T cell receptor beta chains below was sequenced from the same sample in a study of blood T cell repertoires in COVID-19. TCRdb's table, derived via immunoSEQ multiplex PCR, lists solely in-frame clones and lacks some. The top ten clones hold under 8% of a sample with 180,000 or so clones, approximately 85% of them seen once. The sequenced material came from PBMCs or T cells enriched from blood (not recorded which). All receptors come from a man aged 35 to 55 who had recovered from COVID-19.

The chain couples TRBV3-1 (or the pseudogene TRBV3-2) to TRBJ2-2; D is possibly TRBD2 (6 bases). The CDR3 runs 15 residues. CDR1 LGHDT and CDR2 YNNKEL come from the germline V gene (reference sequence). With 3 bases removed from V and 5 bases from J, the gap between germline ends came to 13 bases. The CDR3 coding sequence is TGTGCCAGCAGCCATGTGACGGGGAGGACCGGGGAGCTGTTTTTT. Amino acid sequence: CASSHVTGRTGELFF.

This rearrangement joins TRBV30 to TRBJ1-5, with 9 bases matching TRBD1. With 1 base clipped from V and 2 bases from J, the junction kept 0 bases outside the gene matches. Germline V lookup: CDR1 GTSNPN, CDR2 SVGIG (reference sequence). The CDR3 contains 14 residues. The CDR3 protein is CAWSGDRGNQPQHF. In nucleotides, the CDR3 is TGTGCCTGGAGTGGGGACAGGGGCAATCAGCCCCAGCATTTT.

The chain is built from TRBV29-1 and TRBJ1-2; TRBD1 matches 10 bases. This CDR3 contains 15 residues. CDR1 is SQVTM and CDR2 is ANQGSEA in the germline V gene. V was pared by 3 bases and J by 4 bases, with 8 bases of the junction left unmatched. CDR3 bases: TGCAGCGTTGATCCCGGGGGACAGGGGTTCTATGGCTACACCTTC. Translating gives CSVDPGGQGFYGYTF.

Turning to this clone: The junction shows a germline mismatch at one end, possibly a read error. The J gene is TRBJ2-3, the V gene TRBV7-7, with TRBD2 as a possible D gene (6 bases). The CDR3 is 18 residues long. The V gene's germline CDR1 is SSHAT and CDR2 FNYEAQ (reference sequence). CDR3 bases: TGTGCTAGCAGCGCTCAATCCGGGACGCGGGGCTGGACAGATACGCAGTATTTT. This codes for CASSAQSGTRGWTDTQYF.

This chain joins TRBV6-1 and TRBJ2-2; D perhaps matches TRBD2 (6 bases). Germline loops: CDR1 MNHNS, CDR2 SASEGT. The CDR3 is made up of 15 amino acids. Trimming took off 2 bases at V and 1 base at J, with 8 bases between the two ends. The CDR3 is CASSEYGGNTGELFF. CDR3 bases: TGTGCCAGCAGTGAATACGGGGGGAACACCGGGGAGCTGTTTTTT.